Sequencing of this TCR beta chain was carried out in a study of blood T cell repertoires in COVID-19. Study-level background: Acute and convalescent COVID-19 samples came from the United States, Italy and Spain. PBMCs, B-cell-depleted T cells, or T cells were the source of the cDNA or gDNA that made up the material.

Original analysis: Nucleated cell counts were estimated from reference gene primer amplification. The protocol was immunoSEQ multiplex PCR, while the TCRdb copy is restricted to in-frame clones and leaves out a portion. V and J calls and clone size come straight from that table; D and trimming were deduced from the DNA. The data show about 140,000 clones, with over 80% seen just once and roughly 11% held by the top ten. The CDR3 is made up of 13 amino acids. Germline-derived CDR1 and CDR2 are MNHEY and SMNVEV (reference sequence). Between the trimmed V and J ends, which lost 4 bases and 0 bases, there was a span of 4 bases.

This chain connects TRBV27 to TRBJ1-5, with unresolved D. This sequence was found in a woman of 80 years or more with acute or convalescent COVID-19. Material: peripheral blood. The CDR3: CASSSVSNQPQHF. DNA of the CDR3: TGTGCCAGCAGTTCAGTTAGCAATCAGCCCCAGCATTTT.